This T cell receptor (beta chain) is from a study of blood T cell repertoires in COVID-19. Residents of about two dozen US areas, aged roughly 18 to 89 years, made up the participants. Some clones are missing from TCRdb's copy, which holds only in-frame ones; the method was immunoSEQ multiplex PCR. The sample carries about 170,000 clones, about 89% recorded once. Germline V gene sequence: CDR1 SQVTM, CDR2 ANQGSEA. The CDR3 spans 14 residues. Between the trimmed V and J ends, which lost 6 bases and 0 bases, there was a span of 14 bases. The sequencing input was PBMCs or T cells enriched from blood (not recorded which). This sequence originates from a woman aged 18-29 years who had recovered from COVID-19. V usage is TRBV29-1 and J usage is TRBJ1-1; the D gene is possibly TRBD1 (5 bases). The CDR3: CSVGGLNMNTEAFF. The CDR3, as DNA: TGCAGCGTGGGGGGTTTAAACATGAACACTGAAGCTTTCTTT.